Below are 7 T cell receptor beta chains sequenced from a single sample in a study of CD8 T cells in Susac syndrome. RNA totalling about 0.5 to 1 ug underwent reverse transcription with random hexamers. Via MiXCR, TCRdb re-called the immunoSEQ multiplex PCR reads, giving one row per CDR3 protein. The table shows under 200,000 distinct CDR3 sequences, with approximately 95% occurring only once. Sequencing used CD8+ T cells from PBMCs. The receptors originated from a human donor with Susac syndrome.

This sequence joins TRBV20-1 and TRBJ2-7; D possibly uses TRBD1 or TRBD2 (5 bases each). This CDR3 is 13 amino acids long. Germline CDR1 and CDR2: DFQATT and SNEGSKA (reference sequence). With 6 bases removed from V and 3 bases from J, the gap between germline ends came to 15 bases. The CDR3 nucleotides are TGCAGTGCAACCGAGGGGAACAGCTACGAGCAGTACTTC. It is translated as CSATEGNSYEQYF.

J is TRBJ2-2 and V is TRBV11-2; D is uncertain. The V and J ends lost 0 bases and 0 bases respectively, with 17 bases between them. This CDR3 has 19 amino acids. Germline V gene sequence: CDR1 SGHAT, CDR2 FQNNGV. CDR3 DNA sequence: TGTGCCAGCAGCTTAGACGAAGACTGGTTCTTCGCGAACACCGGGGAGCTGTTTTTT. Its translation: CASSLDEDWFFANTGELFF.

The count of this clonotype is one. The CDR3: CASSRTGSNQPQHF. For the CDR3, the DNA is TGTGCCAGCAGTAGAACAGGGAGCAATCAGCCCCAGCATTTT. The gene calls are TRBV12-3 or TRBV12-4 and TRBJ1-5; D is possibly TRBD1 (6 bases). The CDR3 runs 14 residues. Trimming left V 5 bases short and J 1 base short, with 9 bases between.

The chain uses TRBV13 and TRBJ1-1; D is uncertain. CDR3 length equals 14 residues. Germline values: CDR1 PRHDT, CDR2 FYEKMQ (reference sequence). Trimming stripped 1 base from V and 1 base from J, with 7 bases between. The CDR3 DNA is TGTGCCAGCAGCTTAGAAAAGACGAACACTGAAGCTTTCTTT. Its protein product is CASSLEKTNTEAFF.

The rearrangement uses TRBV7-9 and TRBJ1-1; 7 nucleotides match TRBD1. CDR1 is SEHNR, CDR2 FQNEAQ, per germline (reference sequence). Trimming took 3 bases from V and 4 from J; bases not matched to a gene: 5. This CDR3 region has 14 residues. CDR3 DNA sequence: TGTGCCAGCAGCTTTTACAGGGGAGGCACTGAAGCTTTCTTT. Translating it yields CASSFYRGGTEAFF.

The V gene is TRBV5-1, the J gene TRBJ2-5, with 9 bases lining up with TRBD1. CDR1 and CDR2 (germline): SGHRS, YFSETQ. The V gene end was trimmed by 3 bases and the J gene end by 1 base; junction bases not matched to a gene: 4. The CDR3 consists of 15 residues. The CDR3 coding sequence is TGCGCCAGCAGCTCCCGACAGGGGGGCCAAGAGACCCAGTACTTC. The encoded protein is CASSSRQGGQETQYF.

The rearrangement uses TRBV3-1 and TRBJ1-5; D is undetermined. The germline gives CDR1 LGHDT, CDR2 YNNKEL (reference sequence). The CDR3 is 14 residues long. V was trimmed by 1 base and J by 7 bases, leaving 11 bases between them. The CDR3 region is CASSQVHGYQPQHF. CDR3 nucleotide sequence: TGTGCCAGCAGCCAAGTACACGGTTACCAGCCCCAGCATTTT.